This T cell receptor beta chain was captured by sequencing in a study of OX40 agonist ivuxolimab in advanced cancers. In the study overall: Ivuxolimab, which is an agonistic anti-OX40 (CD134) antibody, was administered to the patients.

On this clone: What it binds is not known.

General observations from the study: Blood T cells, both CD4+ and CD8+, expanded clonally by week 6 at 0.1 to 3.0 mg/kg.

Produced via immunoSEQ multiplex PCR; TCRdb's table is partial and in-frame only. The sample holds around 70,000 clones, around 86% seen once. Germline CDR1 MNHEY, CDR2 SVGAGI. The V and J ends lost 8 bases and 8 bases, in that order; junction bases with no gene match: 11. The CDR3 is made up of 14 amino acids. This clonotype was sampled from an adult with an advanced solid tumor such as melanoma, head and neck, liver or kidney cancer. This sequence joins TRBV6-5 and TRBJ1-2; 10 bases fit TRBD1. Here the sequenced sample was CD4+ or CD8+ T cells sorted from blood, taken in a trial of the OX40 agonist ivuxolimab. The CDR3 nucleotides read TGTGCCAGCCGTTCAGGGACAGGGGTTATGGGCTACACCTTC. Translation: CASRSGTGVMGYTF.